This entry is about one T cell receptor beta chain. Antigen specificity is unknown. TCRdb's table, derived via immunoSEQ multiplex PCR, lists solely in-frame clones and lacks some. The sample has some 200,000 clones; approximately 94% are singletons. The data are from a study of T cell responses to AZD1222 COVID-19 vaccine. Study-level points and caveats: Unmutated variant regions are reportedly targeted by nearly half of spike-specific TCRs. There were mostly white British donors and more females than males, and clonal diversity was possibly underestimated. Vaccine-associated CD4 TCRs ranged over spike, dominating at 160-218 and 743-854.

Germline V CDR1 and CDR2: LNHNV, YYDKDF (reference sequence). Trimming pared 1 base from V and 1 base from J, leaving 12 bases between. The CDR3 spans 16 residues. The clonotype comes from an adult who received the MenACWY meningococcal vaccine as a control. The sequencing used peripheral blood, collected 28 days after the second dose of the MenACWY control vaccine. V is TRBV15 and J is TRBJ2-3; tentatively, D is TRBD2 (6 bases). The CDR3 spells CATSRGSGEGTDTQYF. In nucleotides, the CDR3 is TGTGCCACCAGCAGAGGTAGCGGAGAAGGCACAGATACGCAGTATTTT.